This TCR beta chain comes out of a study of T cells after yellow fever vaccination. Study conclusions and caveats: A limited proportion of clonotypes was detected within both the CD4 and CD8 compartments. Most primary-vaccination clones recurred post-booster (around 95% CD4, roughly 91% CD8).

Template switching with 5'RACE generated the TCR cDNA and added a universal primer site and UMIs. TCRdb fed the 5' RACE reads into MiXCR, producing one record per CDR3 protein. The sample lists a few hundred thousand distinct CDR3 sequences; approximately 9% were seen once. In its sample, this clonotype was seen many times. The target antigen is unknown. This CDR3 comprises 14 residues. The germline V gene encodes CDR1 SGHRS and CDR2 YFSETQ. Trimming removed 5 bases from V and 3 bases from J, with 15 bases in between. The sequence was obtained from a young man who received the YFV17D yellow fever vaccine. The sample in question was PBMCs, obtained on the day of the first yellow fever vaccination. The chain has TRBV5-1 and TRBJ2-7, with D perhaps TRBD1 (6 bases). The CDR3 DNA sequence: TGCGCCAGCAGAGGGACACTAACGGTCTACGAGCAGTACTTC. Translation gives CASRGTLTVYEQYF.